The 22 T cell receptor beta chains listed next were all sequenced from one sample in a study of blood T cell repertoires in COVID-19. The protocol was immunoSEQ multiplex PCR, while the TCRdb copy is restricted to in-frame clones and leaves out a portion. The table shows around 200,000 clones, with roughly four fifths occurring only once. Sequencing was done on a sample of peripheral blood. The source is a woman in her forties with acute or convalescent COVID-19.

The chain couples TRBV27 to TRBJ2-7; 10 bases match TRBD2. Germline V gene sequence: CDR1 MNHEY, CDR2 SMNVEV (reference sequence). With V trimmed by 6 bases and J by 6 bases, 8 bases remained unmatched. The CDR3 contains 14 residues. As DNA, the CDR3 is TGTGCCAGCAGCGTAGCGGGAGGATTGGGCGAGCAGTACTTC. It specifies CASSVAGGLGEQYF.

Here the CDR3 reads CASSLAPLAGSITGGELFF. As DNA, the CDR3 is TGCGCCAGCAGCTTGGCCCCACTAGCGGGATCGATTACGGGCGGGGAGCTGTTTTTT. The chain has TRBV5-1 and TRBJ2-2, with 10 nucleotides matching TRBD2. The germline CDR1 and CDR2 sequences are SGHRS and YFSETQ. CDR3 length: 19 residues. Germline trimming cut 0 bases from V and 7 bases from J; bases unmatched to any gene: 15.

The chain is built from TRBV6-5 and TRBJ1-1; the match to TRBD1 covers 11 bases. J lost 5 bases, V lost 6 bases, and 8 bases had no gene match. Germline loops: CDR1 MNHEY, CDR2 SVGAGI. The CDR3 sequence is 15 residues long. This CDR3 reads CASSRGTGGETEAFF. The CDR3 DNA reads TGTGCCAGCAGCAGAGGGACAGGGGGTGAAACTGAAGCTTTCTTT.

The genes are TRBV10-3 and TRBJ1-3; 7 bases map to TRBD1. The CDR3 is made up of 15 amino acids. Germline CDR1 reads ENHRY; CDR2 reads SYGVKD. V trimming: 3 bases; J trimming: 4 bases; junction bases outside the gene matches: 6. The CDR3 is CAISDTGVGGNTIYF. CDR3 in DNA: TGTGCCATCAGTGATACAGGGGTCGGGGGAAACACCATATATTTT.

This chain uses TRBV19 with TRBJ1-1, with unresolved D. Per germline, CDR1 LNHDA and CDR2 SQIVND (reference sequence). V shed 7 bases and J shed 1 base, with 16 bases lying between them. The CDR3 covers 15 residues. The CDR3 spells CASTSLEGANTEAFF. For the CDR3, the DNA is TGTGCCAGTACCTCCTTAGAGGGAGCGAACACTGAAGCTTTCTTT.

V gene TRBV30 combines with J gene TRBJ1-6; 7 nucleotides agree with TRBD1. The germline V gene encodes CDR1 GTSNPN and CDR2 SVGIG (reference sequence). CDR3 size: 14 residues. The junction had 4 bases not matched to a gene; V was cut back by 4 bases and J by 4 bases. The CDR3 sequence: CAWKGAPYNSPLHF. The DNA of the CDR3 is TGTGCCTGGAAGGGGGCTCCGTATAATTCACCCCTCCACTTT.

The rearrangement uses TRBV5-5 and TRBJ2-5; a weak D match, TRBD1 (6 bases). Germline assignment: CDR1 SGHKS and CDR2 YYEKEE (reference sequence). The CDR3 is 15 amino acids. V lost 4 bases and J 3 bases, leaving 16 bases between the germline ends. The CDR3 nucleotides are TGTGCCAGCAGCAGGTATGCGAGACAGGAAGAGACCCAGTACTTC. It encodes CASSRYARQEETQYF.

The CDR3 here is CASSPGIQNTEAFF. As DNA, the CDR3 is TGTGCCAGCAGCCCGGGGATACAGAACACTGAAGCTTTCTTT. The chain employs TRBV7-9 and TRBJ1-1, with unresolved D. Germline lookup yields CDR1 SEHNR and CDR2 FQNEAQ (reference sequence). Trimming removed 5 bases from V and 1 base from J, with 11 bases in between. CDR3 length: 14 residues.

This clone was picked up a small number of times. This chain links TRBV10-2 with TRBJ2-1; a weak D match, TRBD2 (6 bases). CDR3 length equals 15 residues. CDR1 WSHSY and CDR2 SAAADI come from the germline V gene. The germline V and J ends were trimmed by 6 bases and 0 bases, with 12 bases remaining between them. DNA of the CDR3: TGCGCCAGCAGGATTAGCGGAAGCTCCTACAATGAGCAGTTCTTC. Its protein product is CASRISGSSYNEQFF.

This clone came up once. This chain connects TRBV2 to TRBJ1-1; no clear D. The germline V and J ends were trimmed by 7 bases and 5 bases, with 17 bases remaining between them. The CDR3 is 14 amino acids. Germline CDR1 SNHLY, CDR2 FYNNEI. CDR3 DNA: TGTGCCAGCAAGGAGGGAACGAGCGGGACTGAAGCTTTCTTT. Amino acids: CASKEGTSGTEAFF.

The V call is TRBV19, the J call TRBJ1-1; 10 bases align to TRBD1. The CDR3 runs to 12 residues. The germline CDR1 and CDR2 sequences are LNHDA and SQIVND (reference sequence). V shed 8 bases, J shed 11 bases, and the junction held 8 bases outside the gene matches. The CDR3 DNA follows: TGTGCCAGTTCCAGACAGGGGGCGAACGCTTTCTTT. Protein sequence: CASSRQGANAFF.

The chain recombines TRBV19 with TRBJ1-3, with a possible D match to TRBD1 (5 bases). Trimming removed 7 bases at V and 1 base at J, with 8 bases between. Germline V gene sequence: CDR1 LNHDA, CDR2 SQIVND (reference sequence). The CDR3 loop spans 13 amino acids. The CDR3 sequence: CASTQGSGNTIYF. CDR3 in DNA: TGTGCCAGTACTCAGGGATCTGGAAACACCATATATTTT.

The chain recombines TRBV6-5 with TRBJ1-4, with D hard to call. Deletions cut 2 bases from V and 2 bases from J, with 12 bases between. The germline V gene encodes CDR1 MNHEY and CDR2 SVGAGI. The CDR3 has 16 residues. The CDR3 DNA is TGTGCCAGCAGTTACGTAGGAATCGGGACTAATGAAAAACTGTTTTTT. Amino acid sequence: CASSYVGIGTNEKLFF.

The rearrangement joins TRBV7-8 to TRBJ1-1; D may be TRBD1 (6 bases). V shed 5 bases and J shed 1 base, with 8 bases lying between them. CDR3 size: 13 residues. Per germline, CDR1 SGHVS and CDR2 FQNEAQ. The CDR3 DNA sequence: TGTGCCAGCAGCCTGACAGGGAACACTGAAGCTTTCTTT. Its translation: CASSLTGNTEAFF.

The chain recombines TRBV27 with TRBJ2-7; 7 bases match TRBD1. Germline V gene sequence: CDR1 MNHEY, CDR2 SMNVEV (reference sequence). The ends lost 5 bases at V and 1 base at J; junction bases unmatched: 8. The CDR3 covers 15 residues. The chain's CDR3 is CASSGPGQISYEQYF. The CDR3 DNA follows: TGTGCCAGCAGTGGACCGGGACAGATTTCCTACGAGCAGTACTTC.

This clone was observed a single time. V gene TRBV6-5 combines with J gene TRBJ2-7, with 7 bases fitting TRBD2. The CDR3 has 16 amino acids. The junction had 5 bases not matched to a gene; V was cut back by 0 bases and J by 0 bases. From germline, CDR1 is MNHEY and CDR2 SVGAGI. This CDR3 reads CASSYSIGGSSYEQYF. CDR3 nucleotide sequence: TGTGCCAGCAGTTACTCGATTGGCGGGAGCTCCTACGAGCAGTACTTC.

This chain links TRBV7-2 with TRBJ2-1; 11 bases line up with TRBD1. After removal of 5 bases from V and 10 bases from J, the junction contained 19 bases not matched to a gene. Germline V lookup: CDR1 SGHTA, CDR2 FQGNSA. The CDR3 consists of 18 residues. CDR3 protein: CASSPGTGGMTGAMEQFF. The CDR3, as DNA: TGTGCCAGCAGCCCCGGGACAGGGGGAATGACAGGGGCCATGGAGCAGTTCTTC.

The rearrangement uses TRBV9 and TRBJ1-6; D perhaps matches TRBD1 (6 bases). V was shortened by 3 bases and J by 6 bases, with 16 bases between the two germline ends. The CDR3 contains 16 residues. Germline V gene data show CDR1 as SGDLS and CDR2 as YYNGEE. CDR3 loop: CASSGQTGGANSPLHF. The CDR3 region has the DNA TGTGCCAGCAGCGGTCAGACAGGTGGGGCTAATTCACCCCTCCACTTT.

This chain uses TRBV4-1 with TRBJ2-5, with 8 bases fitting TRBD2. V gave up 3 bases and J gave up 5 bases; unmatched junction bases: 17. This CDR3 is 18 amino acids long. CDR1 is MGHRA, CDR2 YSYEKL, per germline. CDR3: CASSHIGSGGEVGETQYF. DNA of the CDR3: TGCGCCAGCAGCCATATAGGGAGCGGGGGAGAAGTCGGGGAGACCCAGTACTTC.

A note on this clone: Other DNA variants within this sample encode the same CDR3. This sequence joins TRBV2 and TRBJ1-5, with 10 nucleotides matching TRBD1. Unmatched junction bases numbered 0, after V lost 3 bases and J lost 4 bases. This CDR3 is built from 14 residues. Per the germline V gene, CDR1 is SNHLY and CDR2 is FYNNEI. The CDR3 sequence: CASSEGQGNQPQHF. For the CDR3, the DNA is TGTGCCAGCAGTGAGGGACAGGGGAATCAGCCCCAGCATTTT.

The chain employs TRBV12-3 or TRBV12-4 and TRBJ1-1; tentatively, D is TRBD1 (5 bases). Trimming removed 4 bases at V and 7 bases at J, with 10 bases between. This CDR3 is 12 amino acids long. The CDR3: CASSSPGGEAFF. The DNA of the CDR3 is TGTGCCAGCAGTTCCCCGGGGGGTGAAGCTTTCTTT.

The chain links TRBV19 to TRBJ1-2; D ambiguous. The CDR3 spans 18 residues. The V gene's germline CDR1 is LNHDA and CDR2 SQIVND (reference sequence). The V end was cut by 7 bases, the J end by 0 bases, with 24 bases between. The CDR3 nucleotides are TGTGCCAGTACCCATCTCAATCGGGGTCTTCTGACTAACTATGGCTACACCTTC. Amino acid sequence: CASTHLNRGLLTNYGYTF.